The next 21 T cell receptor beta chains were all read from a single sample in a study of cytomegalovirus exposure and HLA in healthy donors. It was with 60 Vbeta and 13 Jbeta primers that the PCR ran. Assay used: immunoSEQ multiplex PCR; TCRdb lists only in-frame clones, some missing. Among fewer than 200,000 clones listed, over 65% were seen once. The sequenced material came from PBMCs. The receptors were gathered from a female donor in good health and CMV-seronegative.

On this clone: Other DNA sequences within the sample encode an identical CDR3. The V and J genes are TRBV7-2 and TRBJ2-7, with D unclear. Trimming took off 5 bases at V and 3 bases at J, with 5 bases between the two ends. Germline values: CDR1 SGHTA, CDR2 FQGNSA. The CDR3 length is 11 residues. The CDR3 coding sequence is TGTGCCAGCAGCCTCTACTACGAGCAGTACTTC. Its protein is CASSLYYEQYF.

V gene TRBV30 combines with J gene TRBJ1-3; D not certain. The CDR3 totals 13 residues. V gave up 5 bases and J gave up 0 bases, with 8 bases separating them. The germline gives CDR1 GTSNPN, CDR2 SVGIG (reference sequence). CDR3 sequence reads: CAWAGGSGNTIYF. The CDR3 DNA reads TGTGCCTGGGCCGGAGGCTCTGGAAACACCATATATTTT.

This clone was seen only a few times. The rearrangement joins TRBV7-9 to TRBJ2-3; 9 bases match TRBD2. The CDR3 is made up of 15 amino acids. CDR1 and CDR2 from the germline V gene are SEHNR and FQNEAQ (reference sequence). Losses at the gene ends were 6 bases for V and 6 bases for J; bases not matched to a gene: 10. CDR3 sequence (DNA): TGTGCCAGCAGTCCTCTAGCGGGATCATCCGATACGCAGTATTTT. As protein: CASSPLAGSSDTQYF.

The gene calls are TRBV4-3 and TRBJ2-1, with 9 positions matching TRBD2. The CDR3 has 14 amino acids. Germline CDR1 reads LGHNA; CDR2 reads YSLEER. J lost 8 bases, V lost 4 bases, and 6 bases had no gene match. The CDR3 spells CASSLEAGGHEQFF. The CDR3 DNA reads TGCGCCAGCAGCCTCGAAGCGGGGGGCCATGAGCAGTTCTTC.

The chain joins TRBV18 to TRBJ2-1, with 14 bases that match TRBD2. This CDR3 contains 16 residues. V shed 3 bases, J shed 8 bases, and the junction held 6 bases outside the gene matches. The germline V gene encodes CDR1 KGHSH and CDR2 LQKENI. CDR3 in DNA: TGTGCCAGCTCACCGCCAGGGACTAGCGGGAGTCATGAGCAGTTCTTC. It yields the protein CASSPPGTSGSHEQFF. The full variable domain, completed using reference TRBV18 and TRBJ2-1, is NAGVMQNPRHLVRRRGQEARLRCSPMKGHSHVYWYRQLPEEGLKFMVYLQKENIIDESGMPKERFSAEFPKEGPSILRIQQVVRGDSAAYFCASSPPGTSGSHEQFFGPGTRLTVL.

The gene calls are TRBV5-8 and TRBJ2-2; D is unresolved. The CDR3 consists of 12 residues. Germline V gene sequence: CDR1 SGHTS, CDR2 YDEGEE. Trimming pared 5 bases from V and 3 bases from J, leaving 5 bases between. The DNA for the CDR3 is TGTGCCAGCAGGCGATACACCGGGGAGCTGTTTTTT. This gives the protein CASRRYTGELFF.

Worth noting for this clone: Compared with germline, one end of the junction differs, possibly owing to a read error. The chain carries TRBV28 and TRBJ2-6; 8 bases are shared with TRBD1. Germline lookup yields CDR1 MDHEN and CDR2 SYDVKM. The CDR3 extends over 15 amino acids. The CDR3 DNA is TGTGCCAGCAGAGGACAGGGATCCGGGGCCAACGGCCTGACTTTC. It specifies CASRGQGSGANGLTF.

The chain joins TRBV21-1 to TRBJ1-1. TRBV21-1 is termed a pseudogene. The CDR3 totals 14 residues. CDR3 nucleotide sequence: TGTGCCAGCAGCAAGCGCCCTGAGGTCCGGGGAGCTTTCTTT. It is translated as CASSKRPEVRGAFF.

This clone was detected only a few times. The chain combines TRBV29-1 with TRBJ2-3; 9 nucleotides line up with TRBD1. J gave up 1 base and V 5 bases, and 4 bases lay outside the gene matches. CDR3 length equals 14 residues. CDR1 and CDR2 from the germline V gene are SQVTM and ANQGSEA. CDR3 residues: CSVTGGWGTDTQYF. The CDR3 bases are TGCAGCGTTACAGGGGGCTGGGGCACAGATACGCAGTATTTT.

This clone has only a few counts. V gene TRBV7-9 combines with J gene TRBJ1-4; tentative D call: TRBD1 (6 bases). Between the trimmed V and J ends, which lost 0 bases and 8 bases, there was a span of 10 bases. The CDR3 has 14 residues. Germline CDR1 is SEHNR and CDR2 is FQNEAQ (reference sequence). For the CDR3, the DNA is TGTGCCAGCAGCTTAGCAGGGGGTGAAGAAAAACTGTTTTTT. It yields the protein CASSLAGGEEKLFF.

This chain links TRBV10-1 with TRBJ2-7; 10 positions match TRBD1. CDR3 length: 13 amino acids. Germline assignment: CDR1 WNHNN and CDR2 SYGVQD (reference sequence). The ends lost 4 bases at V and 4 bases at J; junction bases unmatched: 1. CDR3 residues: CASSGDRGYEQYF. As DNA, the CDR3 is TGCGCCAGCAGTGGGGACAGGGGATACGAGCAGTACTTC.

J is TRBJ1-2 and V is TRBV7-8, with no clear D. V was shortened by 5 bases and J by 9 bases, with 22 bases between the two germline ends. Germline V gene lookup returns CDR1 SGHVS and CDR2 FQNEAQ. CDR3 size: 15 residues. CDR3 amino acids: CASSPRHQDSMRYTF. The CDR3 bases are TGTGCCAGCAGCCCCCGGCACCAGGACTCTATGCGCTACACCTTC.

In DNA, the CDR3 is TGTGCCTGGGGATCCGGGACAGGCTCCTACGAGCAGTACTTC. Encoded protein: CAWGSGTGSYEQYF. This chain links TRBV30 with TRBJ2-7; 8 bases align to TRBD1. This CDR3 is 14 amino acids long. V was pared by 5 bases and J by 0 bases, with 6 bases of the junction left unmatched. CDR1 and CDR2 (germline): GTSNPN, SVGIG (reference sequence).

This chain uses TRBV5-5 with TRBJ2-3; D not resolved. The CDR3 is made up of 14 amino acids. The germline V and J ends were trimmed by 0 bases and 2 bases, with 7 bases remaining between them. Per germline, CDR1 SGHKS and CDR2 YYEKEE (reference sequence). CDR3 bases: TGTGCCAGCAGCTTGGGAGGCACCACAGATACGCAGTATTTT. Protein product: CASSLGGTTDTQYF.

In DNA, the CDR3 is TGTGCCAGCAGCCAAGATTCGGGGGAGACCCAGTACTTC. As protein: CASSQDSGETQYF. The rearrangement joins TRBV4-2 to TRBJ2-5; TRBD2 might be the D (5 bases). CDR1 LGHNA and CDR2 YNFKEQ come from the germline V gene. Trimming cost V 0 bases and J 5 bases, with 7 bases left between them. The CDR3 is made up of 13 amino acids.

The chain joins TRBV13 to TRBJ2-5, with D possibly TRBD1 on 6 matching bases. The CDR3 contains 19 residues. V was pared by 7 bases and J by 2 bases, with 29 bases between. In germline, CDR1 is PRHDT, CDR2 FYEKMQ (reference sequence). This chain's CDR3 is CASKPRRDRGQKNQETQYF. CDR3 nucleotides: TGTGCCAGCAAGCCACGTCGGGATCGGGGACAAAAAAATCAAGAGACCCAGTACTTC.

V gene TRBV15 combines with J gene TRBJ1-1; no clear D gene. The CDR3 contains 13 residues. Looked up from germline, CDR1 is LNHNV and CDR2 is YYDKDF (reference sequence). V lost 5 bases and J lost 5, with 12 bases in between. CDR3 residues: CATSGSGVTEAFF. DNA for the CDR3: TGTGCCACCAGCGGCTCCGGGGTAACTGAAGCTTTCTTT. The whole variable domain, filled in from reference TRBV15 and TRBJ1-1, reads DAMVIQNPRYQVTQFGKPVTLSCSQTLNHNVMYWYQQKSSQAPKLLFHYYDKDFNNEADTPDNFQSRRPNTSFCFLDIRSPGLGDTAMYLCATSGSGVTEAFFGQGTRLTVV.

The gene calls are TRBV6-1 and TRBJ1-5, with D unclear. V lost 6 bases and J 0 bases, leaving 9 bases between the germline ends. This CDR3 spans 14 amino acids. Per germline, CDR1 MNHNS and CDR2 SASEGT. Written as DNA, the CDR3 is TGTGCCAGCAGCGAATCGGGTAGCAATCAGCCCCAGCATTTT. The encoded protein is CASSESGSNQPQHF.

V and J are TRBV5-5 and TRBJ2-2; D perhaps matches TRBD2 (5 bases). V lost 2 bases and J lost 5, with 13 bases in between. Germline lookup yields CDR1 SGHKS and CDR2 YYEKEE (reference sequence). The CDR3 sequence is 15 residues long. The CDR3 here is CASSFRAVTTGELFF. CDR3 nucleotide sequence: TGTGCCAGCAGCTTTAGAGCGGTCACAACCGGGGAGCTGTTTTTT.

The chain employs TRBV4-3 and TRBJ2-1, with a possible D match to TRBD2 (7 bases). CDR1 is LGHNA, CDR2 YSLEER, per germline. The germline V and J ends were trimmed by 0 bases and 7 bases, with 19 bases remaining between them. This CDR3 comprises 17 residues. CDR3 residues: CASSQDTRGGGWNEQFF. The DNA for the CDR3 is TGCGCCAGCAGCCAAGATACCCGAGGGGGAGGGTGGAATGAGCAGTTCTTC.

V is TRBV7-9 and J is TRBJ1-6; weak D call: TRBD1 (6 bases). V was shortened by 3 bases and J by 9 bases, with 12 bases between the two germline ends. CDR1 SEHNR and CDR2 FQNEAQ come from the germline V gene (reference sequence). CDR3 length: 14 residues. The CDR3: CASSFPTGSSPLHF. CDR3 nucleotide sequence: TGTGCCAGCAGCTTTCCCACAGGGAGTTCACCCCTCCACTTT.